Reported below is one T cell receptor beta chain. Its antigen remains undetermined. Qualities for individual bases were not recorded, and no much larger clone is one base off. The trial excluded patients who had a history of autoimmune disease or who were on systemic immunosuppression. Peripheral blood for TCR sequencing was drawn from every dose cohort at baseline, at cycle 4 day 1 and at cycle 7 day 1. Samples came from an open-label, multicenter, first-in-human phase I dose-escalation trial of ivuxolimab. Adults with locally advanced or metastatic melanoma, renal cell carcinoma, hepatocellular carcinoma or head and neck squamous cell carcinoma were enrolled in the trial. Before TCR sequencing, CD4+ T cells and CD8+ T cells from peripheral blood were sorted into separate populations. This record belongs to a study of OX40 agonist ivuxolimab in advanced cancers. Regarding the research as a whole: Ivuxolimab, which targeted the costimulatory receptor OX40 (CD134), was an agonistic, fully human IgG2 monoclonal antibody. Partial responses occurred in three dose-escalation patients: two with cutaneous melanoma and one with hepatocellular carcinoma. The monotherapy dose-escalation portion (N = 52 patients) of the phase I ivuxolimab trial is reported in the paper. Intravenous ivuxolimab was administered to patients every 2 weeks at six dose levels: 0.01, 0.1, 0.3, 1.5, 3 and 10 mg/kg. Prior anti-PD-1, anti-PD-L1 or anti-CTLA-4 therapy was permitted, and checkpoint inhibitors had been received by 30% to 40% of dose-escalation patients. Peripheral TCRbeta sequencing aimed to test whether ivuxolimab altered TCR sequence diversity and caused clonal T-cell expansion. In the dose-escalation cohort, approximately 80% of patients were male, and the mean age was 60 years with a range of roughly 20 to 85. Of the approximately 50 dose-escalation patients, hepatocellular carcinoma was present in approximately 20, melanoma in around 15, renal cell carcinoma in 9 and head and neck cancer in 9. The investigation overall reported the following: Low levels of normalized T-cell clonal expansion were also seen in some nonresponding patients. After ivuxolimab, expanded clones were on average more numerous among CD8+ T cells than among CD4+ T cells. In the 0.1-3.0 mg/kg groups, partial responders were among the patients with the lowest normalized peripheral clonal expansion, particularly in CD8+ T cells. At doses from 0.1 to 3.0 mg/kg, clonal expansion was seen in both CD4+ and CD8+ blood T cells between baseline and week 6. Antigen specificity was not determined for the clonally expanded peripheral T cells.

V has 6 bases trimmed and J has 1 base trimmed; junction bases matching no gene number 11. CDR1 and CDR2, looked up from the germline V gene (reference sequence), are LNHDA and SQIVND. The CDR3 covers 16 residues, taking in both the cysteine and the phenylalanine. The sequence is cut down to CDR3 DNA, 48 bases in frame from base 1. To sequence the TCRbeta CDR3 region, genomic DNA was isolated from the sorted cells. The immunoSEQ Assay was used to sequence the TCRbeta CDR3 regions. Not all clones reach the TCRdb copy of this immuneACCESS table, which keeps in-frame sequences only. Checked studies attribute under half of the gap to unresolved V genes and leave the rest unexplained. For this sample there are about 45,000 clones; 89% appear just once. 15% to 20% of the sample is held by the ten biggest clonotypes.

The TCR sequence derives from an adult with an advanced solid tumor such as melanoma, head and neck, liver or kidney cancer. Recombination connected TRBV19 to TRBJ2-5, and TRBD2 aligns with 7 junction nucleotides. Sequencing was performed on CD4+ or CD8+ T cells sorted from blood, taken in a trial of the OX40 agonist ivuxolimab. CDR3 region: CASSPSLARSQETQYF. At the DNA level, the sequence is TGTGCCAGTAGCCCCTCACTAGCGCGAAGCCAAGAGACCCAGTACTTC.